What follows describes a single T cell receptor (beta chain). These data originate in a study of T cells after yellow fever vaccination. One entry per CDR3 protein, called by TCRdb with MiXCR from the 5' RACE reads. The sample includes 200,000 to 300,000 distinct CDR3 sequences, about 7% of them seen just once. There are 12 residues in the CDR3. Germline lookup yields CDR1 SQVTM and CDR2 ANQGSEA. V lost 6 bases to trimming and J lost 3 bases, with 9 bases between them. Sequenced material: CD4+ T cells sorted from PBMCs, taken on the day of the yellow fever booster vaccination. The TCR originated in a man aged 25 to 45 who received the YFV17D yellow fever vaccine. The V gene is TRBV29-1, the J gene TRBJ1-3; weak D call: TRBD1 (5 bases). The CDR3 loop is CSVGADGNTIYF. For the CDR3, the DNA is TGCAGCGTAGGGGCCGATGGAAACACCATATATTTT.